The 23 T cell receptor beta chains below come from one sample, sequenced in a study of cytomegalovirus exposure and HLA in healthy donors. PCR was performed using 60 Vbeta and 13 Jbeta primers. Measured with immunoSEQ multiplex PCR; TCRdb has only the in-frame clones, and not every one. The sample lists 100,000 to 150,000 clones; approximately 82% were seen once. Sequencing used PBMCs. The source of these receptors is a young man in good health and CMV-seropositive.

This chain links TRBV7-3 with TRBJ2-3, with TRBD2 matching 8 bases. The V and J ends lost 4 bases and 2 bases, in that order; junction bases with no gene match: 2. There are 14 residues in the CDR3. Germline V CDR1 and CDR2: SGHTA, FQGTGA. The CDR3 DNA reads as TGTGCCAGCAGCTCACTAGCGGACACAGATACGCAGTATTTT. It encodes CASSSLADTDTQYF.

The chain carries TRBV7-9 and TRBJ2-5; D ambiguous. The V gene lost 4 bases and the J gene lost 3 bases, with 15 bases spanning the gap. This CDR3 is 15 amino acids long. Per the germline V gene, CDR1 is SEHNR and CDR2 is FQNEAQ (reference sequence). The CDR3 loop is CASSSSTAEKETQYF. The CDR3 nucleotides read TGTGCCAGCAGCTCCTCGACTGCAGAGAAAGAGACCCAGTACTTC.

This clone was found once. The chain uses TRBV29-1 and TRBJ1-4; 7 bases match TRBD1. CDR1 is SQVTM, CDR2 ANQGSEA, per germline. The length of the CDR3 is 13 residues. The V segment lost 5 bases and the J segment 5 bases; nucleotides outside the gene matches: 5. Here the CDR3 reads CSVIQGYNEKLFF. The CDR3 region has the DNA TGCAGCGTTATACAGGGGTACAATGAAAAACTGTTTTTT.

The chain is built from TRBV6-5 and TRBJ1-1; possibly TRBD1 for D (5 bases). V dropped 1 base and J dropped 4 bases, with 10 bases sitting between them. Germline assignment: CDR1 MNHEY and CDR2 SVGAGI. This CDR3 contains 14 residues. CDR3: CASSYFDRGTEAFF. The DNA for the CDR3 is TGTGCCAGCAGTTACTTCGACAGAGGCACTGAAGCTTTCTTT.

This chain joins TRBV5-1 and TRBJ2-3; 8 bases are a match to TRBD2. J was trimmed by 3 bases and V by 0 bases; bases with no gene match: 9. This CDR3 is 17 amino acids long. Germline V gene lookup returns CDR1 SGHRS and CDR2 YFSETQ. The CDR3 DNA sequence: TGCGCCAGCAGCTTGGTTGCGGGGGGACATTCTACAGATACGCAGTATTTT. Translation gives CASSLVAGGHSTDTQYF.

V is TRBV2 and J is TRBJ1-2; D is ambiguous. The CDR3 has 11 residues. Per the germline V gene, CDR1 is SNHLY and CDR2 is FYNNEI. The CDR3 protein is CAPTPTGGYTF. The CDR3 coding sequence is TGTGCTCCTACCCCGACGGGTGGCTACACCTTC.

The V call is TRBV6-4, the J call TRBJ2-7, with D possibly TRBD1 on 6 matching bases. Trimming pared 5 bases from V and 2 bases from J, leaving 7 bases between. The germline gives CDR1 MRHNA, CDR2 SNTAGT. The CDR3 contains 12 residues. CDR3: CASSQGPYEQYF. The CDR3 DNA follows: TGTGCCAGCAGTCAGGGGCCCTACGAGCAGTACTTC.

CDR3 loop: CASTRGSEQYF. CDR3 nucleotide sequence: TGTGCCAGCACCCGGGGGTCCGAGCAGTACTTC. The rearrangement uses TRBV27 and TRBJ2-7; TRBD2 is a possible D gene (6 bases). V was pared by 7 bases and J by 6 bases, with 10 bases between. Germline CDR1 is MNHEY and CDR2 is SMNVEV (reference sequence). The CDR3 extends over 11 amino acids.

The chain employs TRBV19 and TRBJ1-1; D gene unclear. The CDR3 runs to 11 residues. The V and J ends lost 5 bases and 8 bases respectively, with 9 bases between them. Germline loops: CDR1 LNHDA, CDR2 SQIVND (reference sequence). This CDR3 is CASSYTGEAFF. The CDR3 region has the DNA TGTGCCAGTAGTTATACGGGGGAAGCTTTCTTT.

V usage is TRBV2 and J usage is TRBJ2-1; perhaps TRBD2 as D (5 bases). The length of the CDR3 is 13 residues. Germline V gives CDR1 SNHLY, CDR2 FYNNEI. Trimming took off 5 bases at V and 9 bases at J, with 14 bases between the two ends. CDR3 bases: TGTGCCAGCAGTCTAAGCCGGGGTAGTGAGCAGTTCTTC. This translates into CASSLSRGSEQFF.

The chain couples TRBV29-1 to TRBJ2-1; D possibly corresponds to TRBD2 (6 bases). The germline V gene has CDR1 SQVTM and CDR2 ANQGSEA. CDR3 length equals 13 residues. The germline V and J ends were trimmed by 6 bases and 8 bases, with 17 bases remaining between them. The CDR3 DNA follows: TGCAGCGTCACCCAGGGCTGGGGGGATGAGCAGTTCTTC. It encodes CSVTQGWGDEQFF.

The V call is TRBV10-3, the J call TRBJ2-3, with TRBD1 matching 7 bases. The CDR3 runs to 15 residues. V was pared by 5 bases and J by 0 bases, with 5 bases of the junction left unmatched. Germline V gene lookup returns CDR1 ENHRY and CDR2 SYGVKD. CDR3 DNA sequence: TGTGCCATCAGTAAAGGGGGCTCGAGCACAGATACGCAGTATTTT. This translates into CAISKGGSSTDTQYF.

The CDR3 nucleotides read TGTGCCTGGAGACGAGGGACTAGCGGGACCCACGAGCAGTACTTC. Residues: CAWRRGTSGTHEQYF. The chain links TRBV30 to TRBJ2-7, with 13 bases fitting TRBD2. This CDR3 spans 15 amino acids. V shed 3 bases and J 5 bases; nucleotides not matched to a gene: 7. Germline CDR1 GTSNPN, CDR2 SVGIG (reference sequence).

This clone appeared a single time. The chain combines TRBV10-3 with TRBJ2-3, with 9 bases lining up with TRBD2. The CDR3 is made up of 16 amino acids. J lost 3 bases, V lost 2 bases, and 6 bases had no gene match. Germline CDR1 is ENHRY and CDR2 is SYGVKD. The CDR3: CAISEGPAGGTDTQYF. CDR3 DNA sequence: TGTGCCATCAGTGAGGGGCCAGCGGGGGGAACAGATACGCAGTATTTT.

The gene calls are TRBV7-3 and TRBJ2-7, with 9 nucleotides matching TRBD1. Germline lookup yields CDR1 SGHTA and CDR2 FQGTGA. The CDR3 is 13 residues long. Unmatched junction bases numbered 5, after V lost 4 bases and J lost 7 bases. The chain's CDR3 is CASSSDRGGEQYF. CDR3 nucleotide sequence: TGTGCCAGCAGCTCGGACAGGGGAGGGGAGCAGTACTTC.

The V call is TRBV5-5, the J call TRBJ1-5, with TRBD1 matching over 7 bases. The CDR3 runs 14 residues. J was trimmed by 2 bases and V by 2 bases; bases with no gene match: 1. Per the germline V gene, CDR1 is SGHKS and CDR2 is YYEKEE (reference sequence). The CDR3 reads CASSFDRGNQPQHF. The CDR3 DNA follows: TGTGCCAGCAGCTTTGACAGGGGCAATCAGCCCCAGCATTTT. The variable domain in full, with the rest retrieved from reference TRBV5-5 and TRBJ1-5, is DAGVTQSPTHLIKTRGQQVTLRCSPISGHKSVSWYQQVLGQGPQFIFQYYEKEERGRGNFPDRFSARQFPNYSSELNVNALLLGDSALYLCASSFDRGNQPQHFGDGTRLSIL.

This chain joins TRBV2 and TRBJ2-5; D may be TRBD2 (6 bases). The DNA end lines up better with TRBJ2-7; the J call may be wrong. The CDR3 runs 15 residues. Germline CDR1 reads SNHLY; CDR2 reads FYNNEI. The CDR3 region is CASSGVPGLDYEQYF. The CDR3 nucleotides are TGTGCCAGCAGCGGGGTGCCGGGACTTGACTACGAGCAGTACTTC.

The chain links TRBV5-6 to TRBJ1-2, with no clear D. V lost 0 bases and J 4 bases, leaving 13 bases between the germline ends. The germline V gene has CDR1 SGHDT and CDR2 YYEEEE. This CDR3 comprises 15 residues. The CDR3 nucleotides are TGTGCCAGCAGCTTGGGTTCAGGAACGAGCTATGGCTACACCTTC. Translation gives CASSLGSGTSYGYTF.

J is TRBJ2-3 and V is TRBV7-9; D is ambiguous. The V and J ends lost 1 base and 6 bases respectively, with 11 bases between them. This CDR3 is built from 14 residues. CDR1 SEHNR and CDR2 FQNEAQ come from the germline V gene (reference sequence). DNA for the CDR3: TGTGCCAGCAGCTTAGTAGGCCAGGCCGATACGCAGTATTTT. Amino acids: CASSLVGQADTQYF.

This chain connects TRBV13 to TRBJ2-3; tentatively, D is TRBD1 (8 bases). CDR3 length: 16 amino acids. V was clipped by 6 bases and J by 2 bases, with 18 bases between them. Germline-derived CDR1 and CDR2 are PRHDT and FYEKMQ (reference sequence). The CDR3 loop reads CASSYTGGTITDTQYF. The DNA of the CDR3 is TGTGCCAGCAGTTATACAGGGGGGACTATCACAGATACGCAGTATTTT.

The rearrangement links TRBV5-4 to TRBJ1-1, with D perhaps TRBD1 (6 bases). Trimming took 4 bases from V and 0 from J, leaving 13 bases between them. Germline loops: CDR1 SGHNT, CDR2 YYREEE (reference sequence). The CDR3 is 15 residues long. CDR3 loop: CASSPMGGLNTEAFF. The CDR3 bases are TGTGCCAGCAGCCCTATGGGGGGGCTGAACACTGAAGCTTTCTTT.

This chain connects TRBV9 to TRBJ2-1; TRBD2 aligns across 8 bases. J was trimmed by 5 bases and V by 2 bases; bases with no gene match: 9. CDR1 is SGDLS and CDR2 is YYNGEE in the germline V gene. The CDR3 runs 16 residues. The CDR3: CASSVSRGGFHNEQFF. In nucleotides, the CDR3 is TGTGCCAGCAGCGTTTCTCGCGGGGGGTTCCACAATGAGCAGTTCTTC.

This clone appeared a few times. The chain joins TRBV2 to TRBJ1-1; a possible D gene is TRBD1 (6 bases). Between the trimmed V and J ends, which lost 8 bases and 7 bases, there was a span of 14 bases. The germline V gene has CDR1 SNHLY and CDR2 FYNNEI. This CDR3 is 12 amino acids long. The DNA of the CDR3 is TGTGCCAGCCTGACAGGCCTCTATGAAGCTTTCTTT. It translates to CASLTGLYEAFF.